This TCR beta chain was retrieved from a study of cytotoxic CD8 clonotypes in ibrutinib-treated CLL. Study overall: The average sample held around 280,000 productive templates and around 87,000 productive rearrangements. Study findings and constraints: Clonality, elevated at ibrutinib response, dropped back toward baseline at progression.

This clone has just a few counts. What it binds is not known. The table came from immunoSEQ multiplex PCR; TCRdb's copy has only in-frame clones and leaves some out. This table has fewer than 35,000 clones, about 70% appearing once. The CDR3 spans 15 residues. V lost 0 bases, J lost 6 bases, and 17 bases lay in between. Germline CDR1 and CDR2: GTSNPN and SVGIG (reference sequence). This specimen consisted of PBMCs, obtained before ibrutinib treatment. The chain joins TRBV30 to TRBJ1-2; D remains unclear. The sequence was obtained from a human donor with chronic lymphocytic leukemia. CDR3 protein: CAWSVQLGNGDGYTF. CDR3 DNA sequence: TGTGCCTGGAGTGTACAACTAGGGAACGGAGATGGCTACACCTTC.